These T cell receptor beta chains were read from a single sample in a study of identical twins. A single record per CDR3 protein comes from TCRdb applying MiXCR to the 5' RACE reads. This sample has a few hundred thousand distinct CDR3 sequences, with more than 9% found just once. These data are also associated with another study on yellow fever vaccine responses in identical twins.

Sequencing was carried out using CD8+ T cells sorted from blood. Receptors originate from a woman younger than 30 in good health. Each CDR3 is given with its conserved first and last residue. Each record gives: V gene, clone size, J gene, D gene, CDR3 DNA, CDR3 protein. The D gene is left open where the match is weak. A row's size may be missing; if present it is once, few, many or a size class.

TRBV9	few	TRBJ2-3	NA	TGTGCCAGCAGCGTAGACGAGCGGGCCACAGATACGCAGTATTTT	CASSVDERATDTQYF
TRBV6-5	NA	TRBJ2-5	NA	TGTGCCAGCAGTTACTTGGCCGGGGGACCTCAAGAGACCCAGTACTTC	CASSYLAGGPQETQYF
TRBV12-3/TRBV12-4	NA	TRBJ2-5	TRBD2	TGTGCCAGCACTACGTCCCTAGCGGGGGGGACGCAGCAAGAGACCCAGTACTTC	CASTTSLAGGTQQETQYF
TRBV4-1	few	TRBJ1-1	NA	TGCGCCAGCAGCCAGGGGAGCACTGAAGTTTTCTTT	CASSQGSTEVFF
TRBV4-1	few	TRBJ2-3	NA	TGCGCCAGCAGCCAAGATCCCGGAGATGATACGCAGTATTTT	CASSQDPGDDTQYF
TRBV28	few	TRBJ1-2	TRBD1	TGTGCCAGCAGTTGGGACAGGGGCTTCTATGGCTACACCTTC	CASSWDRGFYGYTF
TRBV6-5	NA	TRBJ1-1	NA	TGTGCCAGCAGCCCCAGCGGGCATGAAGCTTTCTTT	CASSPSGHEAFF
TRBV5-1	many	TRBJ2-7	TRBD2	TGCGCCAGCAGCTTCGGGACTAGCGGCTACGAGCAGTACTTC	CASSFGTSGYEQYF
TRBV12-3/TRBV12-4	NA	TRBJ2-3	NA	TGTGCCAGCAGTTTGGCCCCGTCGGATACGCAGTATTTT	CASSLAPSDTQYF
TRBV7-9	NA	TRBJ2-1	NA	TGTGCCACAGTAAGCGTCCCTGAATTCCTCAATGAGCAGTTCTTC	CATVSVPEFLNEQFF
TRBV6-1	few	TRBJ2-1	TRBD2	TGTGCCACCAATCCTGGACTAGCGTGGACCGATGAGCAGTTCTTC	CATNPGLAWTDEQFF
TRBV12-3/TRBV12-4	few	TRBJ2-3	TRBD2	TGTGCCAGCGACCAGACTAGCGGGGGGGCCGAGCCCGTGGATACGCAGTATTTT	CASDQTSGGAEPVDTQYF
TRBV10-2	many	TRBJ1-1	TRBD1	TGCGCCAGCAGCCCCGAGGGGGCCCACCAAGAAGCTTTCTTT	CASSPEGAHQEAFF
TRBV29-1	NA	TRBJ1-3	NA	TGCAGCGTTGAAGGGGAGGCAGGGGTCTCTGGAAACACCATATATTTT	CSVEGEAGVSGNTIYF
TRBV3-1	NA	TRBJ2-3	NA	TGTGCCAGCAGCCCGGCCCCTCGGGGGACAGATACGCAGTATTTT	CASSPAPRGTDTQYF
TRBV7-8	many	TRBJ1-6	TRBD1	TGTGCCAGCAGCTTAGATATAGGGGGCAGTTCACCCCTCCACTTT	CASSLDIGGSSPLHF
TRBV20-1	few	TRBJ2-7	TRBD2	TGCAGTGGCCAACTAGCGGAGAGCTCCTACGAGCAGTACTTC	CSGQLAESSYEQYF
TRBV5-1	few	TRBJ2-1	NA	TGCGCCAGCAGCTTGGATTCCCGATACGTTCTCAACAATGAGCATTTCTTC	CASSLDSRYVLNNEHFF
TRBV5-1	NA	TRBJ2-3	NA	TGCGCCAGCAGCTTGGAGGTCAGTCAGGAGACAGATACGCAGTATTTT	CASSLEVSQETDTQYF
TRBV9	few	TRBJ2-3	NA	TGTGCCAGCAGCGGAAACAGGCGGTTTGGCACAGATACGCAGTATTTT	CASSGNRRFGTDTQYF
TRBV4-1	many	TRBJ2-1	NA	TGCGCCAGCAGCCAGGGGCTAGCTTCGGTGGATGAGCAGTTCTTC	CASSQGLASVDEQFF
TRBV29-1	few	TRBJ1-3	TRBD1	TGCAGCGTTGAGGAGGGACAGTGGAGCTCTGGAAACACCATATATTTT	CSVEEGQWSSGNTIYF
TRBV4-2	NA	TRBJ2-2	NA	TGTGCCAGCAGCCAATGGGGGGAACCGACCGGGGAGCTGTTTTTT	CASSQWGEPTGELFF
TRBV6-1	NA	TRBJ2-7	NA	TGTGCCAGCAGGCTCCGGGCCCTAGCGAACTTCTCCTACGAGCAGTACTTC	CASRLRALANFSYEQYF
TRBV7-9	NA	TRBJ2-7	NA	TGTGCCAGCAGCTTAGATGGCGGGGACAAGGAGCAGTACTTC	CASSLDGGDKEQYF
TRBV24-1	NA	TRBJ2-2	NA	TGTGCCACCAGTGATTTGTATCAGGGAACCGGGGAGCTGTTTTTT	CATSDLYQGTGELFF
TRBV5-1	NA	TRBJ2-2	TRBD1	TGCGCCAGCAGCTTGGATGGGACAGGGGCCCTGAACACCGGGGAGCTGTTTTTT	CASSLDGTGALNTGELFF
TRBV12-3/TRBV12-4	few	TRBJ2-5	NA	TGTGCCAGCAGTTTCACGGACCTGGTCCAAGAGACCCAGTACTTC	CASSFTDLVQETQYF
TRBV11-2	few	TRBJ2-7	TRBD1	TGTGCCAGCAGCTTCAACCGGGACAGGGCCCGGGAGCAGTACTTC	CASSFNRDRAREQYF
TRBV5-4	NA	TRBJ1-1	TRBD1	TGTGCCAGCAGCGCCGCCGGGACAGTGAACACTGAAGCTTTCTTT	CASSAAGTVNTEAFF
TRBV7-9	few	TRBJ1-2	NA	TGTGCCAGCAGCACCATAACAGGTTTTCATGGCTACACCTTC	CASSTITGFHGYTF
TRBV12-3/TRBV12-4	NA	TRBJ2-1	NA	TGTGCCAGCAGCAACGGGATTATGTTCTTC	CASSNGIMFF
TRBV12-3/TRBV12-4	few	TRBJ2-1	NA	TGTGCCAGCAGTACCGCGCTAGCGAATACCTACAATGAGCAGTTCTTC	CASSTALANTYNEQFF
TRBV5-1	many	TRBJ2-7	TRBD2	TGCGCCAGCAGCTTGGGACTAGCGGGAGACGAGCAGTACTTC	CASSLGLAGDEQYF
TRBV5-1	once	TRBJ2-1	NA	TGCGCCAGCGGGCAGACCCCTAATTTGGAGCAGTTCTTC	CASGQTPNLEQFF
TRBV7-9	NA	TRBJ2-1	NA	TGTGCCAGCAGCTTAGAGGGAGGTTTGTCCTACAATGAGCAGTTCTTC	CASSLEGGLSYNEQFF
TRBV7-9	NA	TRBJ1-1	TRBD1	TGTGCCAGCAGCCCGCCCGTGGGACAGAAGAACACTGAAGCTTTCTTT	CASSPPVGQKNTEAFF
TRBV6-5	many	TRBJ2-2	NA	TGTGCCAGCAGTTATGGGCAGCACACCGGGGAGCTGTTTTTT	CASSYGQHTGELFF
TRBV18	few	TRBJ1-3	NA	TGTGCCAGCTCACCCCCCAGACTTCGAAACACCATATATTTT	CASSPPRLRNTIYF
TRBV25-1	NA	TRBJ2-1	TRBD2	TGTGCCAGCAGTGCCCCGGGGGGGGGGAGCTCCTACAATGAGCAGTTCTTC	CASSAPGGGSSYNEQFF
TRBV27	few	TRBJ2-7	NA	TGTGCCAGCAGTTTAAGGGCTCCCACAGGGAGTCGCGAGCAGTACTTC	CASSLRAPTGSREQYF
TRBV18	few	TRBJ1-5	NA	TGTGCCAGCTCCGACGGGGGACAGCCCCAGCATTTT	CASSDGGQPQHF
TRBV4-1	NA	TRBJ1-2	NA	TGCGCCAGCAGCCACCGGGCAGGGTACGGGATTTACTATGGCTACACCTTC	CASSHRAGYGIYYGYTF
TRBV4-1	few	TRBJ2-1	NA	TGCGCCAGCAGCCAAGATGAAAGACAGCAACTATACAATGAGCAGTTCTTC	CASSQDERQQLYNEQFF
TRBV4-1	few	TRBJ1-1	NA	TGCGCCAGCAGCCGCCAGCAGGGGTCTGAAGCTTTCTTT	CASSRQQGSEAFF
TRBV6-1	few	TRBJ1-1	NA	TGTGCCAGCAGTGAAAATGAGAACACTGAAGCTTTCTTT	CASSENENTEAFF
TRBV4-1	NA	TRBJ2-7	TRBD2	TGCGCCAGCAGCCAAGGACTAGCGGGAGGTGACGAGCAGTACTTC	CASSQGLAGGDEQYF
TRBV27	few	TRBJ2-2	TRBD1	TGTGCCAGCAGTATTCTACAGGGGCGCGGCCCCGGGGAGCTGTTTTTT	CASSILQGRGPGELFF
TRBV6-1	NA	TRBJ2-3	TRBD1	TGTGCCAGCAGCCCTACCGGGACAGCAACAGATACGCAGTATTTT	CASSPTGTATDTQYF
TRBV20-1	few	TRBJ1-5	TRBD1	TGCAGTGCTAGAACCGGGACAGGGTGGAAGGAGGACGCCCAGCATTTT	CSARTGTGWKEDAQHF